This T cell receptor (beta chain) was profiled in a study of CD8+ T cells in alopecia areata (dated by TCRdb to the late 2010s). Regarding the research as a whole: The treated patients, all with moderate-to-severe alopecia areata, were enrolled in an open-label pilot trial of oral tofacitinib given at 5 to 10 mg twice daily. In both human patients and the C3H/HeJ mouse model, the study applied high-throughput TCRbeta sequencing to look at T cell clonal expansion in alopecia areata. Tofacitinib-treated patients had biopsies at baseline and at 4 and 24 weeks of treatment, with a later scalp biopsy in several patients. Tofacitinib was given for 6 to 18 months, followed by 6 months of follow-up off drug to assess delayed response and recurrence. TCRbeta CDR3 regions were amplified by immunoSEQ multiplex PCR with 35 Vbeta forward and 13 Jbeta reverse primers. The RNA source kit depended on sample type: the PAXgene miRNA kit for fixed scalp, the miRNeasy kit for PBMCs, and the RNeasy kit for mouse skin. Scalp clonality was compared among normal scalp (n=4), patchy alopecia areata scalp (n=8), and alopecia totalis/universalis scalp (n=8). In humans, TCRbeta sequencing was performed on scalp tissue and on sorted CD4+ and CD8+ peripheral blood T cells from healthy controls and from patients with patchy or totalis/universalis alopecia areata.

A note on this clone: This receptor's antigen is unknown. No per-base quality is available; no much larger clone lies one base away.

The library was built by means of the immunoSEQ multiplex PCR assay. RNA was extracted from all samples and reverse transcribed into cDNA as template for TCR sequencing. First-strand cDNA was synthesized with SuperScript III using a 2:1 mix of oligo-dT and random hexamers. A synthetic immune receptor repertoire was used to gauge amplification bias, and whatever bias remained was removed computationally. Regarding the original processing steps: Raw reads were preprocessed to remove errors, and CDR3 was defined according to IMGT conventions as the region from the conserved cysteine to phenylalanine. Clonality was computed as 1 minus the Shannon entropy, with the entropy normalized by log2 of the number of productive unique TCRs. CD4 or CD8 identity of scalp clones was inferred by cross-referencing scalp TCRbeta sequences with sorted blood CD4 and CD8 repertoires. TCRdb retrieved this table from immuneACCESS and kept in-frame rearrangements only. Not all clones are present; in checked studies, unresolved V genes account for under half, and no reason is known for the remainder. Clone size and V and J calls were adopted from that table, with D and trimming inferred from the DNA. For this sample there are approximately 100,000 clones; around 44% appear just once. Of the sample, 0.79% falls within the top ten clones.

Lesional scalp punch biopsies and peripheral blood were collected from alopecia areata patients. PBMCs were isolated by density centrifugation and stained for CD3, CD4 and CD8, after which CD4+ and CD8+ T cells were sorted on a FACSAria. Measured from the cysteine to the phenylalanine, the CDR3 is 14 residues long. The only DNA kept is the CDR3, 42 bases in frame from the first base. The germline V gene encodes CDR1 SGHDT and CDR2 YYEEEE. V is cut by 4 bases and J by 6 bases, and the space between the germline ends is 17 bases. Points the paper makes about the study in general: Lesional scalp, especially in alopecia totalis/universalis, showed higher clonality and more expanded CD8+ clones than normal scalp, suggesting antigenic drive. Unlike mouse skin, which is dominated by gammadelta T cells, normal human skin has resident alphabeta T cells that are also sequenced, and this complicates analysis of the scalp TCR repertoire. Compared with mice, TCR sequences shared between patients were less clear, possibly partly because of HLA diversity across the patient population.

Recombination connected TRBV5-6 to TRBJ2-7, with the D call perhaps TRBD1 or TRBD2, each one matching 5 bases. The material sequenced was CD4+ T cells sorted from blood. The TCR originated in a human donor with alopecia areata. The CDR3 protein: CASSTGPWTGEQYF. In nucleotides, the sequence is TGTGCCAGCAGCACGGGACCCTGGACCGGCGAGCAGTACTTC. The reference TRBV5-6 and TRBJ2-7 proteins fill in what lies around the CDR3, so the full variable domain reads DAGVTQSPTHLIKTRGQQVTLRCSPKSGHDTVSWYQQALGQGPQFIFQYYEEEERQRGNFPDRFSGHQFPNYSSELNVNALLLGDSALYLCASSTGPWTGEQYFGPGTRLTVT.